Following are 32 T cell receptor beta chains from one sample sequenced in a study of cytomegalovirus exposure and HLA in healthy donors. Researchers ran the PCR with 60 Vbeta and 13 Jbeta primers. This table comes from immunoSEQ multiplex PCR, and its TCRdb copy is limited to in-frame clones, with some not included. The top ten hold 1% of the sample, which has roughly 150,000 clones, 85% seen once. Sequences were obtained from PBMCs. The receptors were gathered from a boy aged 2-9 years in good health and CMV-seronegative.

The chain couples TRBV28 to TRBJ2-2; D may be TRBD1 (8 bases). V was pared by 4 bases and J by 4 bases, with 13 bases between. CDR3 length equals 15 residues. Germline assignment: CDR1 MDHEN and CDR2 SYDVKM. The CDR3 DNA reads TGTGCCAGCAGTTCGAACAGGGGGGGCACCGGGGAGCTGTTTTTT. Amino acids: CASSSNRGGTGELFF.

The J gene is TRBJ2-5, the V gene TRBV7-7; TRBD2 aligns across 10 bases. Looked up from germline, CDR1 is SSHAT and CDR2 is FNYEAQ (reference sequence). The CDR3 length is 16 residues. V dropped 5 bases and J dropped 5; count of bases not matched to a gene: 11. The CDR3 sequence is CASSQISGGPRETQYF. The CDR3 region has the DNA TGTGCCAGCAGCCAGATTAGCGGGGGGCCGAGGGAGACCCAGTACTTC.

The chain employs TRBV28 and TRBJ2-5; D possibly corresponds to TRBD2 (5 bases). Trimming left V 5 bases short and J 2 bases short, with 12 bases between. The CDR3 extends over 14 amino acids. Germline V CDR1 and CDR2: MDHEN, SYDVKM. The CDR3 region has the DNA TGTGCCAGCAGTAGCCCGGACTGGCAAGAGACCCAGTACTTC. Its translation is CASSSPDWQETQYF.

This clone came up a few times. The chain combines TRBV6-6 with TRBJ1-2; TRBD1 matches 11 bases. With 4 bases clipped from V and 7 bases from J, the junction kept 8 bases outside the gene matches. The V gene's germline CDR1 is MNHNY and CDR2 SVGAGI (reference sequence). The CDR3 spans 15 residues. The CDR3 DNA follows: TGTGCCAGCAGTTTAGCCGGACAGGGGGCAGGTGGCTACACCTTC. Protein: CASSLAGQGAGGYTF.

This clone occurred once. V gene TRBV11-2 combines with J gene TRBJ1-1; possibly TRBD1 for D (6 bases). The CDR3 is 14 residues long. V lost 0 bases, J lost 6 bases, and 11 bases lay in between. The germline gives CDR1 SGHAT, CDR2 FQNNGV. CDR3 DNA: TGTGCCAGCAGCTTAGACCCAGGGGTCCCTGAAGCTTTCTTT. Amino acids: CASSLDPGVPEAFF.

V usage is TRBV19 and J usage is TRBJ1-1, with D tentatively TRBD1 (5 bases). V dropped 5 bases and J dropped 3 bases, with 19 bases sitting between them. This CDR3 spans 16 amino acids. Germline CDR1 is LNHDA and CDR2 is SQIVND (reference sequence). The CDR3, as DNA: TGTGCCAGTAGTCCCCCAGCGCCCAGGGCCGACACTGAAGCTTTCTTT. Translated: CASSPPAPRADTEAFF.

This clone was observed once. The chain uses TRBV18 and TRBJ1-1; D call uncertain. The germline V gene has CDR1 KGHSH and CDR2 LQKENI. V gave up 1 base and J gave up 0 bases, with 6 bases separating them. The CDR3 runs to 14 residues. In DNA, the CDR3 is TGTGCCAGCTCACCACACACGATGAACACTGAAGCTTTCTTT. Translation gives CASSPHTMNTEAFF.

This chain joins TRBV7-6 and TRBJ2-1, with TRBD2 matching 12 bases. Germline V gene data show CDR1 as SGHVS and CDR2 as FNYEAQ. J gave up 1 base and V 5 bases, and 12 bases lay outside the gene matches. The CDR3 has 19 residues. This CDR3 reads CASSAGLAGPEASYNEQFF. The CDR3 DNA follows: TGTGCCAGCAGCGCAGGACTAGCGGGACCGGAGGCTTCCTACAATGAGCAGTTCTTC.

The V call is TRBV7-8, the J call TRBJ2-6; D remains unclear. V was clipped by 6 bases and J by 3 bases, with 6 bases between them. Germline lookup yields CDR1 SGHVS and CDR2 FQNEAQ. CDR3 length equals 13 residues. The CDR3 loop is CASRRFGANVLTF. The CDR3 DNA sequence: TGTGCCAGCAGGAGGTTTGGGGCCAACGTCCTGACTTTC.

V gene TRBV10-3 combines with J gene TRBJ2-5; possibly TRBD2 for D (5 bases). The CDR3 is 13 amino acids. The germline V and J ends were trimmed by 4 bases and 5 bases, with 11 bases remaining between them. CDR1 is ENHRY and CDR2 is SYGVKD in the germline V gene. CDR3 in DNA: TGTGCCATCAGTGGCCTCACTAGGGAGACCCAGTACTTC. As protein: CAISGLTRETQYF.

CDR3 nucleotide sequence: TGTGCCAGCAGTCAACTAGCGGGAGGGGGTGACGAGCAGTACTTC. This sequence encodes CASSQLAGGGDEQYF. This chain uses TRBV27 with TRBJ2-7, with 13 bases matching TRBD2. This CDR3 is 15 amino acids long. The germline V gene has CDR1 MNHEY and CDR2 SMNVEV (reference sequence). The J segment lost 5 bases and the V segment lost 5 bases, leaving 6 bases of the junction unmatched.

V is TRBV6-5 and J is TRBJ1-1, with a weak D call TRBD1 (6 bases). Germline V lookup: CDR1 MNHEY, CDR2 SVGAGI. The V end was cut by 5 bases, the J end by 1 base, with 11 bases between. This CDR3 contains 14 residues. Written as DNA, the CDR3 is TGTGCCAGCAGTGAAGGGGGGGGGAACACTGAAGCTTTCTTT. Its translation: CASSEGGGNTEAFF.

The CDR3 reads CASSSLSVSRFPYEQYV. CDR3 nucleotides: TGTGCCAGCAGTTCACTATCCGTTTCGAGGTTCCCCTACGAGCAGTACGTC. The V gene is TRBV28, the J gene TRBJ2-7; D uncertain. V was pared by 4 bases and J by 2 bases, with 21 bases between. The CDR3 has 17 amino acids. The germline V gene encodes CDR1 MDHEN and CDR2 SYDVKM.

V usage is TRBV6-1 and J usage is TRBJ2-3, with 10 bases fitting TRBD2. The CDR3 totals 17 residues. Germline-derived CDR1 and CDR2 are MNHNS and SASEGT. Trimming took 4 bases from V and 4 from J; bases not matched to a gene: 11. The DNA of the CDR3 is TGTGCCAGCAGTGCCGGGACTAGCGTACTAAGGGCAGATACGCAGTATTTT. Encoded protein: CASSAGTSVLRADTQYF.

The J gene is TRBJ2-3, the V gene TRBV28, with D perhaps matching TRBD2 (5 bases). Germline values: CDR1 MDHEN, CDR2 SYDVKM. Trimming left V 7 bases short and J 0 bases short, with 20 bases between. This CDR3 is 17 amino acids long. The CDR3 loop is CASTLAGPIPSTDTQYF. The CDR3 DNA reads as TGTGCCAGCACCCTGGCGGGTCCTATACCTAGCACAGATACGCAGTATTTT.

V is TRBV9 and J is TRBJ1-1; D unclear. The CDR3 is 13 amino acids. V was shortened by 2 bases and J by 5 bases, with 10 bases between the two germline ends. Per germline, CDR1 SGDLS and CDR2 YYNGEE. As DNA, the CDR3 is TGTGCCAGCAGCGTCGGCTCCGGGACTGAAGCTTTCTTT. This encodes CASSVGSGTEAFF.

This chain connects TRBV7-8 to TRBJ2-3; 10 bases are a match to TRBD2. Trimming removed 5 bases from V and 4 bases from J; junction bases left unmatched: 9. Germline V CDR1 and CDR2: SGHVS, FQNEAQ. This CDR3 is built from 16 residues. Here the CDR3 DNA reads TGTGCCAGCAGCCCTACAGCGGGAGGGCCGGCAGATACGCAGTATTTT. It translates to CASSPTAGGPADTQYF.

The rearrangement links TRBV10-2 to TRBJ2-1; 7 bases map to TRBD2. CDR1 is WSHSY, CDR2 SAAADI, per germline. V lost 10 bases and J lost 4; bases outside the gene matches: 7. This CDR3 spans 13 amino acids. The chain's CDR3 is CATRLARYNEQFF. Written as DNA, the CDR3 is TGCGCCACCCGACTAGCAAGGTACAATGAGCAGTTCTTC.

The rearrangement joins TRBV11-2 to TRBJ2-7; 8 positions agree with TRBD2. With 1 base clipped from V and 1 base from J, the junction kept 6 bases outside the gene matches. This CDR3 contains 16 residues. From germline, CDR1 is SGHAT and CDR2 FQNNGV. CDR3 DNA sequence: TGTGCCAGCAGCTTAGGACTAGCGTCCGCATCCTACGAGCAGTACGTC. It codes for CASSLGLASASYEQYV.

This rearrangement joins TRBV6-1 to TRBJ2-3; possibly TRBD2 for D (5 bases). Trimming left V 0 bases short and J 7 bases short, with 20 bases between. Germline CDR1 reads MNHNS; CDR2 reads SASEGT. The CDR3 length is 17 residues. The DNA of the CDR3 is TGTGCCAGCAGTGAAGCGCGGGCTACCCACCCGGGGAATACGCAGTATTTT. Amino acid sequence: CASSEARATHPGNTQYF.

The chain employs TRBV30 and TRBJ1-2; no reliable D call. The germline gives CDR1 GTSNPN, CDR2 SVGIG (reference sequence). The V gene lost 5 bases and the J gene lost 5 bases, with 9 bases spanning the gap. The length of the CDR3 is 11 residues. The CDR3 sequence: CAWYPGYGYTF. The CDR3 DNA is TGTGCCTGGTACCCGGGGTATGGCTACACCTTC.

The chain uses TRBV14 and TRBJ1-2; D is possibly TRBD1 (5 bases). The CDR3 totals 17 residues. Germline assignment: CDR1 SGHDN and CDR2 FVKESK. The V gene lost 4 bases and the J gene lost 8 bases, with 26 bases spanning the gap. In DNA form, the CDR3 reads TGTGCCAGCAGCCGGCGACAATTAAAATCTAGGGGAACGGGCTACACCTTC. Amino acid sequence: CASSRRQLKSRGTGYTF.

The chain combines TRBV29-1 with TRBJ1-1; 7 positions agree with TRBD1. The CDR3 length is 13 residues. The V gene's germline CDR1 is SQVTM and CDR2 ANQGSEA. J lost 0 bases, V lost 7 bases, and 5 bases had no gene match. CDR3 nucleotides: TGCAGCGCGACAGGGCGGGTGAACACTGAAGCTTTCTTT. Its translation is CSATGRVNTEAFF.

The chain is built from TRBV29-1 and TRBJ1-1; D call uncertain. V was pared by 4 bases and J by 2 bases, with 14 bases between. The V gene's germline CDR1 is SQVTM and CDR2 ANQGSEA. The CDR3 extends over 14 amino acids. The CDR3 loop is CSVGEPLDNTEAFF. DNA of the CDR3: TGCAGCGTTGGAGAGCCCCTAGACAACACTGAAGCTTTCTTT.

The rearrangement links TRBV4-1 to TRBJ1-6; TRBD1 is a possible D gene (5 bases). The CDR3 extends over 16 amino acids. Trimming cost V 1 base and J 3 bases, with 10 bases left between them. Per the germline V gene, CDR1 is MGHRA and CDR2 is YSYEKL. CDR3 amino acids: CASSQGTSHYNSPLHF. The CDR3 bases are TGCGCCAGCAGCCAAGGGACATCGCACTATAATTCACCCCTCCACTTT.

This rearrangement joins TRBV5-1 to TRBJ2-3; 10 bases map to TRBD2. Germline V gives CDR1 SGHRS, CDR2 YFSETQ. There are 17 residues in the CDR3. The trim removed 1 base at V and 2 bases at J, leaving 7 bases unmatched. CDR3 residues: CASSLIAGGGYTDTQYF. CDR3 DNA sequence: TGCGCCAGCAGCTTGATAGCGGGGGGCGGATACACAGATACGCAGTATTTT.

This chain connects TRBV7-7 to TRBJ2-2; no reliable D call. Trimming pared 2 bases from V and 7 bases from J, leaving 8 bases between. This CDR3 has 13 amino acids. Per the germline V gene, CDR1 is SSHAT and CDR2 is FNYEAQ (reference sequence). In DNA form, the CDR3 reads TGTGCCAGCAGCTTAAACCCGGGCGGGGAGCTGTTTTTT. Translating gives CASSLNPGGELFF. Drawing the rest from reference TRBV7-7 and TRBJ2-2, the complete variable domain is GAGVSQSPRYKVTKRGQDVTLRCDPISSHATLYWYQQALGQGPEFLTYFNYEAQPDKSGLPSDRFSAERPEGSISTLTIQRTEQRDSAMYRCASSLNPGGELFFGEGSRLTVL.

The chain joins TRBV5-4 to TRBJ2-7, with D perhaps TRBD2 (5 bases). The CDR3 runs 14 residues. Germline lookup yields CDR1 SGHNT and CDR2 YYREEE (reference sequence). Trimming pared 5 bases from V and 0 bases from J, leaving 12 bases between. CDR3 in amino acids: CASRSGVSSYEQYF. The DNA of the CDR3 is TGTGCCAGCAGGTCCGGGGTGAGCTCCTACGAGCAGTACTTC.

About this clone itself: The sample holds other DNA sequences that translate to the same CDR3. The chain joins TRBV28 to TRBJ1-1; D is possibly TRBD1 (5 bases). Germline CDR1 and CDR2: MDHEN and SYDVKM. V dropped 3 bases and J dropped 5 bases, with 19 bases sitting between them. The CDR3 length is 16 residues. The CDR3 DNA reads TGTGCCAGCAGTTTTTATTTCAGGGTGAGTGGGACTGAAGCTTTCTTT. This translates into CASSFYFRVSGTEAFF.

The chain carries TRBV27 and TRBJ1-2; tentative D call: TRBD1 (5 bases). Deletions cut 3 bases from V and 4 bases from J, with 6 bases between. This CDR3 has 12 amino acids. The germline CDR1 and CDR2 sequences are MNHEY and SMNVEV (reference sequence). CDR3 sequence reads: CASSFQGYGYTF. CDR3 DNA: TGTGCCAGCAGTTTCCAGGGCTATGGCTACACCTTC.

In this sample, this clone turned up once. The CDR3 DNA reads as TGCGCCAGCAGCCAAGATCAACCCGTCGAGGTCCGATTAGAAAATGGCTACACCTTC. Its protein is CASSQDQPVEVRLENGYTF. V is TRBV4-1 and J is TRBJ1-2; D gene uncertain. Germline V CDR1 and CDR2: MGHRA, YSYEKL. Trimming stripped 0 bases from V and 6 bases from J, with 26 bases between. This CDR3 is built from 19 residues.

This chain joins TRBV28 and TRBJ2-2, with D perhaps TRBD2 (6 bases). The CDR3 runs 14 residues. V was cut by 2 bases and J by 6 bases, with 10 bases left in between. Germline assignment: CDR1 MDHEN and CDR2 SYDVKM. The CDR3 loop reads CASSLTGVAGELFF. The CDR3 bases are TGTGCCAGCAGTTTAACGGGGGTGGCCGGGGAGCTGTTTTTT.